These T cell receptor beta chains were read from a single sample in a study of T cells in Graves' hyperthyroidism and ophthalmopathy. MiXCR, applied by TCRdb to the multiplex PCR reads, yields one record per CDR3 protein. The profile covers 400,000 to 500,000 distinct CDR3 sequences, with roughly 15% appearing a single time and about 5% taken by the ten largest. The sample was blood. These receptors all stem from a woman between 18 and 30 years old with Graves' hyperthyroidism. Each CDR3 is given with its conserved first and last residue. D genes are given only for firm matches. Clone size is stated in some rows and not others, as once, few, many or a class when expanded.

abundance: few; v_gene: TRBV27; d_gene: NA; j_gene: TRBJ2-3; CDR3aa: CASSSAGRSTDTQYF; CDR3nt: TGTGCCAGCAGTTCGGCGGGACGGAGCACAGATACGCAGTATTTT
abundance: many; v_gene: TRBV7-2; d_gene: NA; j_gene: TRBJ2-1; CDR3aa: CASSLTDDSYNEQFF; CDR3nt: TGTGCCAGCAGCCTGACGGATGATTCCTACAATGAGCAGTTCTTC
abundance: many; v_gene: TRBV6-1; d_gene: NA; j_gene: TRBJ1-2; CDR3aa: CASTVTDASGYTF; CDR3nt: TGTGCCAGCACCGTCACCGATGCCTCTGGCTACACCTTC
abundance: many; v_gene: TRBV3-1; d_gene: NA; j_gene: TRBJ2-2; CDR3aa: CASSLGSGGSISRELFF; CDR3nt: TGTGCCAGCAGCCTGGGTTCCGGAGGGAGTATCAGCAGGGAGCTGTTTTTT
abundance: many; v_gene: TRBV27; d_gene: NA; j_gene: TRBJ1-2; CDR3aa: CASSPYGGKRDYGYTF; CDR3nt: TGTGCCAGCAGTCCCTACGGCGGGAAGCGAGACTATGGCTACACCTTC
abundance: once; v_gene: TRBV10-3; d_gene: NA; j_gene: TRBJ1-5; CDR3aa: CAISPGSGQPQHF; CDR3nt: TGTGCCATCAGCCCGGGTTCGGGTCAGCCCCAGCATTTT
abundance: few; v_gene: TRBV9; d_gene: NA; j_gene: TRBJ1-1; CDR3aa: CASSVRDLNTEAFF; CDR3nt: TGTGCCAGCAGCGTCAGGGACCTGAACACTGAAGCTTTCTTT
abundance: NA; v_gene: TRBV6-1; d_gene: TRBD2; j_gene: TRBJ2-1; CDR3aa: CAISEYAGGPEGEQFF; CDR3nt: TGTGCCATCAGTGAGTACGCGGGAGGGCCTGAGGGTGAGCAGTTCTTC
abundance: many; v_gene: TRBV28; d_gene: NA; j_gene: TRBJ1-2; CDR3aa: CASSTEKHYGYTF; CDR3nt: TGTGCCAGCAGTACCGAGAAGCACTATGGCTACACCTTC
abundance: NA; v_gene: TRBV6-5; d_gene: TRBD1; j_gene: TRBJ2-4; CDR3aa: CASSYRGQVSAKNIQYF; CDR3nt: TGTGCCAGCAGTTACAGGGGGCAGGTCTCAGCCAAAAACATTCAGTACTTC
abundance: many; v_gene: TRBV6-1; d_gene: TRBD1; j_gene: TRBJ2-1; CDR3aa: CASRTGGNSYNEQFF; CDR3nt: TGTGCCAGCAGGACAGGGGGCAACTCCTACAATGAGCAGTTCTTC
abundance: few; v_gene: TRBV19; d_gene: TRBD1; j_gene: TRBJ1-5; CDR3aa: CASSPDRGRFSAIRQPQHF; CDR3nt: TGTGCCAGTAGCCCGGACAGGGGTCGTTTTTCGGCGATTCGTCAGCCCCAGCATTTT
abundance: many; v_gene: TRBV20-1; d_gene: NA; j_gene: TRBJ1-1; CDR3aa: CSARDLRTDNTEAFF; CDR3nt: TGCAGTGCTAGAGATCTTAGGACGGATAACACTGAAGCTTTCTTT
abundance: many; v_gene: TRBV14; d_gene: NA; j_gene: TRBJ1-2; CDR3aa: CASSRSLNYGYTF; CDR3nt: TGTGCCAGCAGCCGGAGCCTTAACTATGGCTACACCTTC
abundance: many; v_gene: TRBV29-1; d_gene: TRBD1; j_gene: TRBJ2-7; CDR3aa: CSVVLRDRGLYEQYF; CDR3nt: TGCAGCGTTGTCCTCCGGGACAGGGGTCTATACGAGCAGTACTTC
abundance: many; v_gene: TRBV3-1; d_gene: TRBD2; j_gene: TRBJ2-7; CDR3aa: CASSQAGTRASEQYF; CDR3nt: TGTGCCAGCAGCCAAGCCGGGACTAGAGCAAGCGAGCAGTACTTC
abundance: many; v_gene: TRBV30; d_gene: NA; j_gene: TRBJ1-3; CDR3aa: CAWSPIGVRQGKGNTIYF; CDR3nt: TGTGCCTGGAGTCCCATCGGAGTGCGGCAGGGCAAGGGAAACACCATATATTTT
abundance: NA; v_gene: TRBV4-1; d_gene: NA; j_gene: TRBJ1-3; CDR3aa: CASSQDNAEYSGNTIYF; CDR3nt: TGCGCCAGCAGCCAAGATAATGCAGAGTACTCTGGAAACACCATATATTTT
abundance: many; v_gene: TRBV6-5; d_gene: TRBD2; j_gene: TRBJ2-7; CDR3aa: CASSYRLANSYEQYF; CDR3nt: TGTGCCAGCAGTTACCGACTAGCGAACTCCTACGAGCAGTACTTC
abundance: many; v_gene: TRBV11-2; d_gene: TRBD2; j_gene: TRBJ2-1; CDR3aa: CASSSLTSGRGNEQFF; CDR3nt: TGTGCCAGCAGCTCCCTGACTAGCGGGAGAGGGAATGAGCAGTTCTTC
abundance: many; v_gene: TRBV12-3/TRBV12-4; d_gene: NA; j_gene: TRBJ2-3; CDR3aa: CASRLGARDTQYF; CDR3nt: TGTGCCAGCAGGCTCGGAGCCAGGGATACGCAGTATTTT
abundance: NA; v_gene: TRBV5-1; d_gene: NA; j_gene: TRBJ2-7; CDR3aa: CASSLTHSYEQYF; CDR3nt: TGCGCCAGCAGCTTGACCCACTCCTACGAGCAGTACTTC
abundance: many; v_gene: TRBV20-1; d_gene: TRBD1; j_gene: TRBJ2-7; CDR3aa: CSASDRDPQEQYF; CDR3nt: TGCAGTGCTTCGGACAGGGACCCCCAGGAGCAGTACTTC
abundance: few; v_gene: TRBV6-2/TRBV6-3; d_gene: NA; j_gene: TRBJ1-5; CDR3aa: CASAGGAWQPQHF; CDR3nt: TGTGCCTCCGCGGGGGGGGCTTGGCAGCCCCAGCATTTT
abundance: many; v_gene: TRBV29-1; d_gene: NA; j_gene: TRBJ2-2; CDR3aa: CSVRRSANTGELFF; CDR3nt: TGCAGCGTTCGTCGGTCCGCGAACACCGGGGAGCTGTTTTTT
abundance: many; v_gene: TRBV6-2/TRBV6-3; d_gene: TRBD2; j_gene: TRBJ2-3; CDR3aa: CASSYGLAGKLTDTQYF; CDR3nt: TGTGCCAGCAGTTACGGGTTAGCGGGTAAACTCACAGATACGCAGTATTTT
abundance: many; v_gene: TRBV6-1; d_gene: NA; j_gene: TRBJ2-7; CDR3aa: CASSDLQGIPRSYEQYF; CDR3nt: TGTGCCAGCAGTGATCTACAGGGAATACCCCGCTCCTACGAGCAGTACTTC
abundance: NA; v_gene: TRBV5-4; d_gene: TRBD2; j_gene: TRBJ2-3; CDR3aa: CASSLVGTNTDTQYF; CDR3nt: TGTGCCAGCAGCTTGGTGGGGACTAACACAGATACGCAGTATTTT
abundance: many; v_gene: TRBV27; d_gene: NA; j_gene: TRBJ1-1; CDR3aa: CASSPSPGSTEAFF; CDR3nt: TGTGCCAGCAGCCCGAGTCCAGGGTCCACTGAAGCTTTCTTT
abundance: NA; v_gene: TRBV11-2; d_gene: TRBD1; j_gene: TRBJ2-7; CDR3aa: CVSSLSQGALEQYF; CDR3nt: TGTGTCAGCAGCTTGTCGCAGGGGGCGCTCGAGCAGTACTTC
abundance: many; v_gene: TRBV6-1; d_gene: NA; j_gene: TRBJ2-5; CDR3aa: CASSPLANQETQYF; CDR3nt: TGTGCCAGCAGTCCACTAGCTAACCAAGAGACCCAGTACTTC
abundance: NA; v_gene: TRBV9; d_gene: NA; j_gene: TRBJ2-1; CDR3aa: CASSVGPTVYNEQFF; CDR3nt: TGTGCCAGCAGCGTAGGGCCCACAGTGTACAATGAGCAGTTCTTC
abundance: NA; v_gene: TRBV28; d_gene: NA; j_gene: TRBJ2-7; CDR3aa: CASSLTIGTASYEQYF; CDR3nt: TGTGCCAGCAGCTTGACTATCGGGACGGCCTCCTACGAGCAGTACTTC
abundance: many; v_gene: TRBV2; d_gene: NA; j_gene: TRBJ2-1; CDR3aa: CASRADSNEQFF; CDR3nt: TGTGCCAGCAGGGCCGACAGCAATGAGCAGTTCTTC
abundance: many; v_gene: TRBV3-1; d_gene: NA; j_gene: TRBJ2-3; CDR3aa: CASSTRDGDFHTDTQYF; CDR3nt: TGTGCCAGCAGCACCCGGGATGGGGACTTCCACACAGATACGCAGTATTTT
abundance: many; v_gene: TRBV27; d_gene: NA; j_gene: TRBJ2-7; CDR3aa: CASSLSAGPGKQYF; CDR3nt: TGTGCCAGCAGTTTATCCGCGGGGCCGGGGAAGCAGTACTTC
abundance: many; v_gene: TRBV27; d_gene: TRBD1; j_gene: TRBJ1-5; CDR3aa: CASSSSIGQGNGPQHF; CDR3nt: TGTGCCAGCAGTTCGTCTATTGGACAGGGGAATGGGCCCCAGCATTTT
abundance: few; v_gene: TRBV5-6; d_gene: NA; j_gene: TRBJ2-7; CDR3aa: CASSLPTGVLYEQYF; CDR3nt: TGTGCCAGCAGCTTGCCTACGGGGGTGTTGTACGAGCAGTACTTC
abundance: NA; v_gene: TRBV7-2; d_gene: TRBD2; j_gene: TRBJ2-2; CDR3aa: CASSSTSGSGGELFF; CDR3nt: TGTGCCAGCAGCTCGACTAGCGGGAGTGGCGGGGAGCTGTTTTTT
abundance: NA; v_gene: TRBV11-2; d_gene: NA; j_gene: TRBJ1-2; CDR3aa: CASSLEWGASYGYTF; CDR3nt: TGTGCCAGCAGCTTAGAGTGGGGGGCATCCTATGGCTACACCTTC
abundance: many; v_gene: TRBV28; d_gene: NA; j_gene: TRBJ2-7; CDR3aa: CASSSFLLGGLGRHYEQYF; CDR3nt: TGTGCCAGCAGTTCCTTTCTACTAGGGGGATTAGGCCGCCACTACGAGCAGTACTTC
abundance: many; v_gene: TRBV5-8; d_gene: NA; j_gene: TRBJ2-5; CDR3aa: CASSLDRGGSKETQYF; CDR3nt: TGTGCCAGCAGCTTGGACAGGGGGGGATCTAAAGAGACCCAGTACTTC
abundance: NA; v_gene: TRBV28; d_gene: NA; j_gene: TRBJ1-2; CDR3aa: CASSSWAIGEISDYGYTF; CDR3nt: TGTGCCAGCAGTTCGTGGGCCATCGGTGAGATCTCGGACTATGGCTACACCTTC
abundance: NA; v_gene: TRBV2; d_gene: TRBD2; j_gene: TRBJ2-3; CDR3aa: CASRWTSGRPDTQYF; CDR3nt: TGTGCCAGCAGATGGACTAGCGGGAGACCAGACACGCAGTATTTT
abundance: NA; v_gene: TRBV6-1; d_gene: NA; j_gene: TRBJ2-4; CDR3aa: CASSERAFSMVKNIQYF; CDR3nt: TGTGCCAGCAGTGAAAGAGCCTTCTCAATGGTCAAAAACATTCAGTACTTC
abundance: many; v_gene: TRBV30; d_gene: TRBD1; j_gene: TRBJ1-2; CDR3aa: CAWRTGGDYGYTF; CDR3nt: TGTGCCTGGCGGACAGGGGGGGACTATGGCTACACCTTC
abundance: NA; v_gene: TRBV28; d_gene: TRBD1; j_gene: TRBJ1-6; CDR3aa: CASSPTGDNNSPLHF; CDR3nt: TGTGCCAGCAGTCCAACAGGGGATAATAATTCACCCCTCCACTTT
abundance: many; v_gene: TRBV29-1; d_gene: TRBD1; j_gene: TRBJ2-7; CDR3aa: CSVVQGVGYEQYF; CDR3nt: TGCAGCGTAGTACAGGGGGTAGGCTACGAGCAGTACTTC
abundance: NA; v_gene: TRBV4-1; d_gene: NA; j_gene: TRBJ2-7; CDR3aa: CASSQQLRDEQYF; CDR3nt: TGCGCCAGCAGCCAACAACTCAGGGACGAGCAGTACTTC
abundance: NA; v_gene: TRBV3-1; d_gene: TRBD2; j_gene: TRBJ2-7; CDR3aa: CASSSPGLAGESYEQYF; CDR3nt: TGTGCCAGCAGCTCACCGGGACTAGCGGGAGAATCCTACGAGCAGTACTTC
abundance: few; v_gene: TRBV11-2; d_gene: TRBD1; j_gene: TRBJ1-4; CDR3aa: CASSATATGGARLREKLFF; CDR3nt: TGTGCCAGCAGCGCCACCGCCACAGGGGGCGCAAGGCTCAGGGAAAAACTGTTTTTT
abundance: NA; v_gene: TRBV20-1; d_gene: NA; j_gene: TRBJ1-1; CDR3aa: CSARGPRGTEAFF; CDR3nt: TGCAGTGCTAGGGGCCCCAGGGGCACTGAAGCTTTCTTT